This TCR beta chain was recovered during a study of shared clonotypes between healthy human individuals. Germline V gene data show CDR1 as MNHEY and CDR2 as SVGAGI. Trimming removed 5 bases from V and 10 bases from J; junction bases left unmatched: 10. The length of the CDR3 is 15 residues. Sequencing used immunoSEQ multiplex PCR; TCRdb keeps in-frame clones, though not all of them. The sample contains some 2,400,000 clones, approximately 94% of which appear only once. Donation came from healthy HIV-negative adults that had no recent acute infections or vaccinations. The chain is built from TRBV6-5 and TRBJ1-4; 10 bases map to TRBD1. The receptor was isolated from a young man in good health. Specimen: naive CD4+ T cells sorted from blood. Sample subset: CD45RA+ positively selected. The CDR3 is CASSPGGQGHRKLFF. In DNA form, the CDR3 reads TGTGCCAGCAGTCCCGGGGGACAGGGGCACCGAAAACTGTTTTTT.